Sequencing of this T cell receptor beta chain was carried out in a study of metastatic and nonmetastatic thyroid tumors. Background on the study: Comparative analysis of repertoires was undertaken across blood and tumor or nodule tissue obtained from malignant and benign thyroid patients. Study results and limitations: Benign nodules were reported to have significantly lower TCR beta diversity than malignant thyroid tumors, in blood and tumor.

Source study methods: The distant-metastasis classifier for papillary thyroid cancer was built from CDR3 differences across clinicopathological groups. TCRdb re-analyzed the PCR reads through MiXCR. TCRdb assigned the V and J calls; the authors' analysis was not used. The sample has 7,300 or so clones; around 37% are singletons. Trimming took 3 bases from V and 0 from J, leaving 5 bases between them. The CDR3 has 14 residues. Germline V gene data show CDR1 as LNHDA and CDR2 as SQIVND (reference sequence). Each patient came to thyroid surgery without any prior treatment (of any kind). In its sample, this clone was seen a few times. Its antigen is unidentified.

The TCR comes from a female donor with papillary thyroid cancer or a benign thyroid nodule (not recorded which). Some clones in this sample may be carry-over from other donors' samples. The chain couples TRBV19 to TRBJ2-2; no clear D gene. The material sequenced was adjacent normal tissue. The CDR3 nucleotides are TGTGCCAGTAGTATTCAGTCGAACACCGGGGAGCTGTTTTTT. It is translated as CASSIQSNTGELFF.